This T cell receptor (beta chain) was profiled in a study of blood T cell repertoires in COVID-19. Across the whole study: The United States, Italy and Spain supplied acute and convalescent COVID-19 samples.

Some clones are missing from TCRdb's copy, which holds only in-frame ones; the method was immunoSEQ multiplex PCR. The sample contains 95,000 to 120,000 clones, around 85% of which appear only once. V lost 3 bases, J lost 7 bases, and 3 bases stayed unmatched. Germline V gene sequence: CDR1 MNHNS, CDR2 SASEGT. The length of the CDR3 is 15 residues. The chain employs TRBV6-1 and TRBJ1-4; 12 bases line up with TRBD1. The origin of this receptor is a man in his fifties with acute or convalescent COVID-19. The specimen was peripheral blood. In DNA form, the CDR3 reads TGTGCCAGCAGTGACGGGACAGGGGGCAGTGAAAAACTGTTTTTT. Amino acid sequence: CASSDGTGGSEKLFF.